The 12 T cell receptor beta chains listed next were all sequenced from one sample in a study of glioma-infiltrating T cells after dendritic cell vaccination. Profiled with immunoSEQ multiplex PCR; TCRdb holds only in-frame clones, not every one. The repertoire holds 90,000 to 110,000 clones, almost 90% seen once, with around 2.6% in the top ten. The time point here: after dendritic cell vaccination, including at tumor progression/relapse. The sequences come from blood, collected after dendritic cell vaccination. Receptors originate from a human donor with glioblastoma.

The CDR3 sequence is CASSLRLTTDTQYF. Here the CDR3 DNA reads TGTGCCAGCAGCTTAAGACTTACCACAGATACGCAGTATTTT. The chain links TRBV5-4 to TRBJ2-3; D unclear. The CDR3 spans 14 residues. V dropped 2 bases and J dropped 2 bases, with 9 bases sitting between them. Germline V gives CDR1 SGHNT, CDR2 YYREEE (reference sequence). The whole variable domain, filled in from reference TRBV5-4 and TRBJ2-3, reads ETGVTQSPTHLIKTRGQQVTLRCSSQSGHNTVSWYQQALGQGPQFIFQYYREEENGRGNFPPRFSGLQFPNYSSELNVNALELDDSALYLCASSLRLTTDTQYFGPGTRLTVL.

CDR3 DNA: TGTGCCACCAAAAGTGGTAGCTCCTACGAGCAGTACTTC. It specifies CATKSGSSYEQYF. The chain couples TRBV15 to TRBJ2-7; D is unresolved. CDR1 LNHNV and CDR2 YYDKDF come from the germline V gene (reference sequence). V was trimmed by 7 bases and J by 0 bases, leaving 10 bases between them. This CDR3 contains 13 residues.

The chain carries TRBV27 and TRBJ2-1, with TRBD2 matching over 9 bases. Unmatched junction bases numbered 8, after V lost 4 bases and J lost 4 bases. This CDR3 region has 16 residues. The germline gives CDR1 MNHEY, CDR2 SMNVEV (reference sequence). DNA for the CDR3: TGTGCCAGCAGTTCCCCTGGGCTAGCGGGATACAATGAGCAGTTCTTC. Translated, it gives CASSSPGLAGYNEQFF.

V gene TRBV21-1 combines with J gene TRBJ1-6; no check of the table's D call, TRBD1, against the DNA was made. TRBV21-1 is a pseudogene segment. The CDR3 loop spans 16 amino acids. In nucleotides, the CDR3 is TGTGCCAGCAGCAAAGACTCCGGGACAGGGAATTCACCCCTCCACTTT. Its translation: CASSKDSGTGNSPLHF.

This chain uses TRBV19 with TRBJ2-1; 8 nucleotides line up with TRBD2. This CDR3 is built from 20 residues. Per germline, CDR1 LNHDA and CDR2 SQIVND (reference sequence). V shed 5 bases and J 0 bases; nucleotides not matched to a gene: 18. Here the CDR3 DNA reads TGTGCCAGTAGTCGCTTTGGACTAGCCGTCCGCAAGAGCTCCTACAATGAGCAGTTCTTC. Amino acids: CASSRFGLAVRKSSYNEQFF.

The genes are TRBV27 and TRBJ2-2, with TRBD1 matching 11 bases. Germline CDR1 reads MNHEY; CDR2 reads SMNVEV (reference sequence). With V trimmed by 6 bases and J by 0 bases, 6 bases remained unmatched. CDR3 length: 17 amino acids. CDR3 nucleotides: TGTGCCAGCAGAGAATTGGGACAGGGGGCGAACACCGGGGAGCTGTTTTTT. Encoded protein: CASRELGQGANTGELFF.

This clone has only a few counts. The rearrangement uses TRBV4-2 and TRBJ2-5, with 15 nucleotides matching TRBD2. CDR1 and CDR2 from the germline V gene are LGHNA and YNFKEQ. V trimming: 1 base; J trimming: 9 bases; junction bases outside the gene matches: 6. The CDR3 sequence is 16 residues long. For the CDR3, the DNA is TGTGCCAGCAGCCAAGGGACTAGCGGGGGGGGTTTGCCCCAGTACTTC. Protein product: CASSQGTSGGGLPQYF.

The chain has TRBV5-1 and TRBJ1-4; TRBD1 aligns across 12 bases. Trimming cost V 0 bases and J 8 bases; bases outside gene matches: 8. This CDR3 has 17 amino acids. From germline, CDR1 is SGHRS and CDR2 YFSETQ. The CDR3 spells CASSLGDRGLVREKLFF. CDR3 coding DNA: TGCGCCAGCAGCTTGGGGGACAGGGGGCTAGTTCGGGAAAAACTGTTTTTT.

V and J are TRBV7-3 and TRBJ1-1, with 7 bases lining up with TRBD1. Per germline, CDR1 SGHTA and CDR2 FQGTGA. Losses at the gene ends were 2 bases for V and 10 bases for J; bases not matched to a gene: 10. The CDR3 is 14 amino acids. The CDR3 loop is CASSLGTVISPAFF. The CDR3 DNA is TGTGCCAGCAGCTTAGGGACAGTAATTAGTCCAGCTTTCTTT.

V is TRBV7-8 and J is TRBJ2-5; 9 bases map to TRBD1. CDR3 size: 13 residues. Germline V CDR1 and CDR2: SGHVS, FQNEAQ. V was pared by 3 bases and J by 5 bases, with 1 base of the junction left unmatched. CDR3 bases: TGTGCCAGCAGCTTGACAGGGGGGGAGACCCAGTACTTC. This translates into CASSLTGGETQYF.

V and J are TRBV5-1 and TRBJ2-7; 15 bases are a match to TRBD2. The J segment lost 4 bases and the V segment lost 4 bases, leaving 12 bases of the junction unmatched. The germline V gene encodes CDR1 SGHRS and CDR2 YFSETQ. The CDR3 spans 18 residues. The CDR3 DNA is TGCGCCAGCAGCCGCCGGGACAGCGGACTAGCGGGGGGGTACGAGCAGTACTTC. Residues: CASSRRDSGLAGGYEQYF.

CDR3 sequence reads: CASSRRGPAGSSHEQFF. The CDR3 DNA reads as TGCGCCAGCAGCCGGCGGGGACCAGCGGGGTCCTCCCATGAGCAGTTCTTC. The chain recombines TRBV5-1 with TRBJ2-1; TRBD2 agrees at 7 bases. Losses at the gene ends were 4 bases for V and 8 bases for J; bases not matched to a gene: 18. The germline CDR1 and CDR2 sequences are SGHRS and YFSETQ. This CDR3 region has 17 residues.